The present TCR beta chain was sequenced within a study of monozygotic twins with inflammatory bowel disease. Whole-study findings and limits: For IBD patients, clonotypes shared with others were fewer than for healthy twins, especially with disease activity. No discrimination was achieved between different T cell subtypes.

TCRdb re-called the 5' RACE reads; every CDR3 protein appears as one record, without DNA. Recorded here are 400,000 to 500,000 distinct CDR3 sequences; the top ten clones represent around 2.4%. The CDR3 is made up of 17 amino acids. CDR1 SGHRS and CDR2 YFSETQ come from the germline V gene. As concerns this clonotype: Antigen: not known.

Sequencing was carried out using blood. V usage is TRBV5-1 and J usage is TRBJ2-1; TCRdb reports TRBD2, a call that lacks DNA to check it against. This receptor was obtained from a human donor with ulcerative colitis or Crohn's disease, or a healthy co-twin of an affected twin (not recorded which). CDR3: CASSLFRTSGGANEQFF.